Shown below are 30 T cell receptor beta chains from a single sample sequenced in a study of cytomegalovirus exposure and HLA in healthy donors. The PCR ran on 60 Vbeta and 13 Jbeta primers. Using immunoSEQ multiplex PCR, the repertoire was profiled, and TCRdb retains in-frame clones only, with some absent. Found here are about 200,000 clones, 79% of them singletons; the top ten hold about 1.7%. What was sequenced was PBMCs. The receptors were gathered from a man aged 45-65 years in good health and CMV-seronegative.

The chain has TRBV9 and TRBJ2-2; perhaps TRBD2 as D (5 bases). The V end lost 0 bases, the J end lost 0 bases, and 12 bases lay between the germline ends. CDR3 length equals 17 residues. From germline, CDR1 is SGDLS and CDR2 YYNGEE. DNA of the CDR3: TGTGCCAGCAGCGTAGACAGCGGCGCGTCGAACACCGGGGAGCTGTTTTTT. It yields the protein CASSVDSGASNTGELFF.

The chain uses TRBV18 and TRBJ2-1; 7 bases are a match to TRBD1. J was trimmed by 7 bases and V by 6 bases; bases with no gene match: 6. The CDR3 spans 13 residues. CDR1 and CDR2 from the germline V gene are KGHSH and LQKENI. DNA of the CDR3: TGTGCCAGCTCGTCGGACAGGAATAATGAGCAGTTCTTC. Translation gives CASSSDRNNEQFF.

The chain couples TRBV27 to TRBJ2-1; TRBD1 aligns across 7 bases. The trim removed 2 bases at V and 5 bases at J, leaving 3 bases unmatched. CDR1 MNHEY and CDR2 SMNVEV come from the germline V gene (reference sequence). The length of the CDR3 is 14 residues. The CDR3 region has the DNA TGTGCCAGCAGTTTAGAGACAGGGCACAATGAGCAGTTCTTC. It is translated as CASSLETGHNEQFF.

The rearrangement uses TRBV27 and TRBJ2-1; 11 nucleotides align to TRBD2. The V gene's germline CDR1 is MNHEY and CDR2 SMNVEV (reference sequence). CDR3 size: 14 residues. Trimming took 6 bases from V and 10 from J; bases not matched to a gene: 8. Here the CDR3 DNA reads TGTGCCAGCAGCTGGGGACTAGCGGCGGGGGAGCAGTTCTTC. Protein sequence: CASSWGLAAGEQFF.

This chain connects TRBV2 to TRBJ2-1, with 7 bases that match TRBD2. The CDR3 length is 15 residues. The germline V gene has CDR1 SNHLY and CDR2 FYNNEI. Germline trimming cut 3 bases from V and 4 bases from J; bases unmatched to any gene: 6. As DNA, the CDR3 is TGTGCCAGCAGTGACCGGGACTATGGTTACAATGAGCAGTTCTTC. Translating it yields CASSDRDYGYNEQFF.

V usage is TRBV5-6 and J usage is TRBJ2-6, with D tentatively TRBD2 (5 bases). The V end lost 0 bases, the J end lost 10 bases, and 5 bases lay between the germline ends. CDR1 and CDR2 from the germline V gene are SGHDT and YYEEEE. The CDR3 contains 12 residues. The CDR3 DNA is TGTGCCAGCAGCTTGGCGGGGAACGTCCTGACTTTC. Translating gives CASSLAGNVLTF.

The CDR3: CASSYSDRNYEQYF. Written as DNA, the CDR3 is TGTGCCAGCAGTTACTCCGACAGGAACTACGAGCAGTACTTC. The chain couples TRBV6-5 to TRBJ2-7, with D possibly TRBD1 on 6 matching bases. This CDR3 is 14 amino acids long. V lost 0 bases and J lost 3, with 9 bases in between. Germline CDR1 MNHEY, CDR2 SVGAGI.

A word on this clone: One end of the junction varies from germline; a read error may be responsible. The chain combines TRBV7-9 with TRBJ1-2; 8 positions agree with TRBD1. Germline lookup yields CDR1 SEHNR and CDR2 FQNEAQ (reference sequence). This CDR3 is 15 amino acids long. In nucleotides, the CDR3 is TGTTCCAGCAGCTTACCCTCGGGACAGGTCTATGGCTACACCTTC. Its translation is CSSSLPSGQVYGYTF. The full variable domain, completed using reference TRBV7-9 and TRBJ1-2, is DTGVSQNPRHKITKRGQNVTFRCDPISEHNRLYWYRQTLGQGPEFLTYFQNEAQLEKSRLLSDRFSAERPKGSFSTLEIQRTEQGDSAMYLCSSSLPSGQVYGYTFGSGTRLTVV.

The table lists this clone with a few counts. The chain joins TRBV6-6 to TRBJ1-1; TRBD1 is a possible D gene (6 bases). The V gene's germline CDR1 is MNHNY and CDR2 SVGAGI (reference sequence). The CDR3 totals 14 residues. V dropped 2 bases and J dropped 1 base, with 8 bases sitting between them. The CDR3, as DNA: TGTGCCAGCAGTTACGGGGGCAAGAACACTGAAGCTTTCTTT. It yields the protein CASSYGGKNTEAFF.

This clone was found a few times. The chain employs TRBV14 and TRBJ2-7, with 8 bases matching TRBD2. There are 15 residues in the CDR3. Trimming removed 0 bases from V and 2 bases from J; junction bases left unmatched: 3. Germline-derived CDR1 and CDR2 are SGHDN and FVKESK. The CDR3 DNA reads as TGTGCCAGCAGCCAAGAGACTAGCGCGACCTACGAGCAGTACTTC. Translating it yields CASSQETSATYEQYF. The full variable domain, completed using reference TRBV14 and TRBJ2-7, is EAGVTQFPSHSVIEKGQTVTLRCDPISGHDNLYWYRRVMGKEIKFLLHFVKESKQDESGMPNNRFLAERTGGTYSTLKVQPAELEDSGVYFCASSQETSATYEQYFGPGTRLTVT.

The genes are TRBV28 and TRBJ2-7; TRBD1 matches 7 bases. The length of the CDR3 is 13 residues. Germline values: CDR1 MDHEN, CDR2 SYDVKM. The V and J ends lost 4 bases and 5 bases, in that order; junction bases with no gene match: 5. DNA of the CDR3: TGTGCCAGCAGTTCATTGACAGGGAACGAGCAGTACTTC. It yields the protein CASSSLTGNEQYF.

The chain is built from TRBV5-1 and TRBJ2-3, with D perhaps TRBD2 (5 bases). This CDR3 contains 16 residues. Trimming removed 0 bases at V and 4 bases at J, with 15 bases between. Germline V CDR1 and CDR2: SGHRS, YFSETQ. CDR3 region: CASSLGSGTFSDTQYF. The CDR3 bases are TGCGCCAGCAGCTTGGGGAGCGGCACCTTCTCAGATACGCAGTATTTT.

This chain joins TRBV15 and TRBJ1-5; no clear D. This CDR3 region has 15 residues. Germline-derived CDR1 and CDR2 are LNHNV and YYDKDF (reference sequence). V lost 0 bases to trimming and J lost 7 bases, with 13 bases between them. CDR3 amino acids: CATSRDTRAGQPQHF. The CDR3 DNA reads TGTGCCACCAGCAGAGATACGAGGGCAGGCCAGCCCCAGCATTTT.

This sequence joins TRBV5-1 and TRBJ2-1, with 7 bases matching TRBD2. Germline trimming cut 1 base from V and 8 bases from J; bases unmatched to any gene: 9. CDR3 length: 15 amino acids. CDR1 is SGHRS, CDR2 YFSETQ, per germline. The CDR3 sequence: CASSLSVGGGYEQFF. CDR3 nucleotides: TGCGCCAGCAGCTTGTCCGTCGGGGGAGGGTATGAGCAGTTCTTC.

V usage is TRBV15 and J usage is TRBJ2-7; TRBD1 agrees at 11 bases. With 8 bases clipped from V and 7 bases from J, the junction kept 7 bases outside the gene matches. This CDR3 has 13 residues. Germline V CDR1 and CDR2: LNHNV, YYDKDF (reference sequence). CDR3 nucleotides: TGTGCCACCGGGACAGGGGGGGCCTTGGAGCAGTACTTC. As protein: CATGTGGALEQYF.

The chain carries TRBV28 and TRBJ2-2; D may be TRBD2 (6 bases). V shed 4 bases and J shed 4 bases, with 16 bases lying between them. In germline, CDR1 is MDHEN, CDR2 SYDVKM. This CDR3 region has 16 residues. CDR3 in amino acids: CASSSRSGPPTGELFF. Here the CDR3 DNA reads TGTGCCAGCAGTTCCCGTAGCGGACCACCCACCGGGGAGCTGTTTTTT.

This chain links TRBV29-1 with TRBJ1-6, with TRBD1 matching over 8 bases. The trim removed 7 bases at V and 4 bases at J, leaving 3 bases unmatched. The germline gives CDR1 SQVTM, CDR2 ANQGSEA. CDR3 length: 13 residues. In DNA, the CDR3 is TGCAGCGCAGGACAGGGTTATAATTCACCCCTCCACTTT. This gives the protein CSAGQGYNSPLHF.

This clone was detected once. The chain recombines TRBV5-1 with TRBJ2-2, with 7 bases identical to TRBD1. Germline V gene data show CDR1 as SGHRS and CDR2 as YFSETQ. V trimming: 9 bases; J trimming: 1 base; junction bases outside the gene matches: 12. The CDR3 extends over 16 amino acids. DNA of the CDR3: TGCGCCACCCACCAGACTTGGACAGGGAACACCGGGGAGCTGTTTTTT. Its translation is CATHQTWTGNTGELFF.

The chain joins TRBV27 to TRBJ2-3; D gene ambiguous. With 6 bases removed from V and 0 bases from J, the gap between germline ends came to 7 bases. Germline V lookup: CDR1 MNHEY, CDR2 SMNVEV (reference sequence). The CDR3 extends over 13 amino acids. The CDR3 region is CASSRFSTDTQYF. The DNA for the CDR3 is TGTGCCAGCAGCCGTTTTAGCACAGATACGCAGTATTTT.

A few counts support this clone. V usage is TRBV18 and J usage is TRBJ1-1; 7 bases align to TRBD1. CDR1 and CDR2 (germline): KGHSH, LQKENI. This CDR3 is 15 amino acids long. The V segment lost 7 bases and the J segment 3 bases; nucleotides outside the gene matches: 11. CDR3 sequence (DNA): TGTGCCAGCTACCGGGACAGAAAAGGGGACACTGAAGCTTTCTTT. This encodes CASYRDRKGDTEAFF.

The rearrangement links TRBV11-2 to TRBJ2-7; tentative D call: TRBD1 (6 bases). The CDR3 consists of 13 residues. Germline CDR1 is SGHAT and CDR2 is FQNNGV. V was trimmed by 5 bases and J by 0 bases, leaving 8 bases between them. The CDR3 spells CASSLDSSYEQYF. DNA of the CDR3: TGTGCCAGCAGCCTGGACAGCTCCTACGAGCAGTACTTC.

This sequence joins TRBV7-8 and TRBJ1-5, with 7 positions matching TRBD1. The CDR3 totals 14 residues. The germline V gene has CDR1 SGHVS and CDR2 FQNEAQ. V gave up 1 base and J gave up 7 bases; unmatched junction bases: 4. DNA for the CDR3: TGTGCCAGCAGCTTAGGGACAGGAGCCCAGCCCCAGCATTTT. It is translated as CASSLGTGAQPQHF.

The rearrangement links TRBV27 to TRBJ2-7; a possible D gene is TRBD1 (6 bases). From germline, CDR1 is MNHEY and CDR2 SMNVEV (reference sequence). Trimming removed 5 bases at V and 0 bases at J, with 14 bases between. The length of the CDR3 is 15 residues. CDR3 protein: CASSPQGSSSYEQYF. DNA for the CDR3: TGTGCCAGCAGTCCACAGGGCTCTAGCTCCTACGAGCAGTACTTC.

The V call is TRBV2, the J call TRBJ1-3; no firm D call. V lost 0 bases to trimming and J lost 4 bases, with 19 bases between them. This CDR3 spans 18 amino acids. Germline V gene data show CDR1 as SNHLY and CDR2 as FYNNEI. CDR3 sequence reads: CASSEALSINAGGNTIYF. For the CDR3, the DNA is TGTGCCAGCAGTGAAGCGCTATCTATAAACGCGGGAGGAAACACCATATATTTT.

This clone was seen once. The chain combines TRBV7-3 with TRBJ1-4; TRBD1 matches 11 bases. The CDR3 contains 15 residues. The J segment lost 5 bases and the V segment lost 2 bases, leaving 1 base of the junction unmatched. CDR1 and CDR2 from the germline V gene are SGHTA and FQGTGA. The CDR3: CASSLGQGANEKLFF. The CDR3 nucleotides read TGTGCCAGCAGCTTAGGACAGGGGGCAAATGAAAAACTGTTTTTT.

This chain links TRBV11-2 with TRBJ1-3; tentative D call: TRBD1 (6 bases). The CDR3 extends over 14 amino acids. CDR1 and CDR2 from the germline V gene are SGHAT and FQNNGV. V was clipped by 6 bases and J by 4 bases, with 13 bases between them. This CDR3 reads CASRRQDGGNTIYF. As DNA, the CDR3 is TGTGCCAGCAGGAGACAGGATGGCGGAAACACCATATATTTT.

This chain joins TRBV5-6 and TRBJ2-7; 9 bases are shared with TRBD1. The CDR3 is 14 amino acids. Germline V gene sequence: CDR1 SGHDT, CDR2 YYEEEE. V was clipped by 3 bases and J by 6 bases; unmatched bases: 7. CDR3 bases: TGTGCCAGCAGCTACCGGGACAGGGTCCTCGAGCAGTACTTC. This gives the protein CASSYRDRVLEQYF.

The table lists this clone with a few counts. The chain links TRBV30 to TRBJ1-1; 8 nucleotides align to TRBD1. CDR1 is GTSNPN, CDR2 SVGIG, per germline (reference sequence). Trimming took 3 bases from V and 1 from J; bases not matched to a gene: 4. This CDR3 region has 14 residues. The CDR3 loop reads CAWSLDRGNTEAFF. The CDR3 region has the DNA TGTGCCTGGAGCCTAGACAGGGGGAACACTGAAGCTTTCTTT.

J is TRBJ1-2 and V is TRBV28; 10 bases line up with TRBD1. The CDR3 runs 15 residues. V was pared by 5 bases and J by 3 bases, with 6 bases of the junction left unmatched. Germline values: CDR1 MDHEN, CDR2 SYDVKM. In DNA form, the CDR3 reads TGTGCCAGCAGTGTCGGGACAGGGGAGCACTATGGCTACACCTTC. Amino acid sequence: CASSVGTGEHYGYTF.

V and J are TRBV15 and TRBJ2-2; 13 positions match TRBD2. V shed 5 bases and J 2 bases; nucleotides not matched to a gene: 5. Germline CDR1 LNHNV, CDR2 YYDKDF (reference sequence). CDR3 size: 17 residues. DNA of the CDR3: TGTGCCACCAGCTGGACTAGCGGGAGCCGTAACACCGGGGAGCTGTTTTTT. The encoded protein is CATSWTSGSRNTGELFF.